These 27 T cell receptor beta chains share one sample of origin, sequenced in a study of T cells in narcolepsy. The protocol was immunoSEQ multiplex PCR, while the TCRdb copy is restricted to in-frame clones and leaves out a portion. The data hold under 35,000 clones, with around 90% observed a single time. Sequencing was done on a sample of CD45RA- memory CD4+ T cells from PBMCs. Receptor source: a human donor with narcolepsy.

The V and J genes are TRBV4-3 and TRBJ1-2, with TRBD1 matching 7 bases. This CDR3 is 13 amino acids long. V trimming: 4 bases; J trimming: 12 bases; junction bases outside the gene matches: 11. Germline lookup yields CDR1 LGHNA and CDR2 YSLEER. The CDR3 DNA is TGCGCCAGCAGCCCTAACGACAGGGCGAGGCACACCTTC. Protein product: CASSPNDRARHTF.

The CDR3 region is CASSESLPDEQYF. DNA for the CDR3: TGCGCCAGCAGTGAGTCACTGCCCGACGAGCAGTACTTC. This chain links TRBV10-1 with TRBJ2-7; D is uncertain. Trimming took off 0 bases at V and 5 bases at J, with 8 bases between the two ends. The CDR3 loop spans 13 amino acids. Germline V lookup: CDR1 WNHNN, CDR2 SYGVQD (reference sequence).

J is TRBJ1-4 and V is TRBV5-6, with no clear D. Trimming cost V 1 base and J 8 bases, with 9 bases left between them. This CDR3 is 13 amino acids long. Germline V gives CDR1 SGHDT, CDR2 YYEEEE. CDR3 sequence: CASSLPTGEKLFF. The CDR3 DNA is TGTGCCAGCAGCTTGCCCACGGGGGAAAAACTGTTTTTT.

V is TRBV2 and J is TRBJ2-3; a possible D gene is TRBD1 (6 bases). Trimming pared 6 bases from V and 0 bases from J, leaving 10 bases between. Looked up from germline, CDR1 is SNHLY and CDR2 is FYNNEI. The CDR3 length is 14 residues. The CDR3 nucleotides are TGTGCCAGCAGAAGGGGGTGGAGCACAGATACGCAGTATTTT. Translating it yields CASRRGWSTDTQYF.

In this sample, this clone turned up once. J is TRBJ2-5 and V is TRBV11-2; 7 nucleotides match TRBD2. There are 16 residues in the CDR3. The trim removed 5 bases at V and 1 base at J, leaving 10 bases unmatched. The germline gives CDR1 SGHAT, CDR2 FQNNGV. The CDR3 here is CASSTATSPFQETQYF. DNA of the CDR3: TGTGCCAGCAGCACCGCGACTAGCCCCTTCCAAGAGACCCAGTACTTC.

The chain has TRBV6-1 and TRBJ2-3, with D hard to call. The CDR3 contains 12 residues. The V end lost 6 bases, the J end lost 7 bases, and 11 bases lay between the germline ends. CDR1 is MNHNS, CDR2 SASEGT, per germline. The CDR3 nucleotides are TGTGCCAGCAGCCGACCGGAGAATACGCAGTATTTT. It encodes CASSRPENTQYF.

The V and J genes are TRBV30 and TRBJ1-1; 8 positions match TRBD1. This CDR3 has 12 amino acids. V shed 3 bases, J shed 4 bases, and the junction held 1 base outside the gene matches. Germline lookup yields CDR1 GTSNPN and CDR2 SVGIG (reference sequence). CDR3 nucleotide sequence: TGTGCCTGGAGGACAGGGGCCACTGAAGCTTTCTTT. As protein: CAWRTGATEAFF.

V and J are TRBV14 and TRBJ2-7; D assignment may be TRBD1 or TRBD2 (5 bases each). This CDR3 spans 14 amino acids. The V gene's germline CDR1 is SGHDN and CDR2 FVKESK. The V and J ends lost 1 base and 6 bases respectively, with 13 bases between them. CDR3 coding DNA: TGTGCCAGCAGCCAAGTATATGGGGGAAGCGAGCAGTACTTC. Its protein product is CASSQVYGGSEQYF.

This clone was counted a single time. The chain has TRBV29-1 and TRBJ1-2; TRBD1 matches 8 bases. CDR1 and CDR2 (germline): SQVTM, ANQGSEA. J was trimmed by 7 bases and V by 0 bases; bases with no gene match: 13. There are 16 residues in the CDR3. The CDR3 DNA sequence: TGCAGCGTTGAAGACGGAACCACCGGGACAGGCGGTGGCTACACCTTC. This translates into CSVEDGTTGTGGGYTF.

The J gene is TRBJ2-1, the V gene TRBV4-3, with unresolved D. This CDR3 contains 15 residues. Germline V CDR1 and CDR2: LGHNA, YSLEER. The V end lost 0 bases, the J end lost 4 bases, and 10 bases lay between the germline ends. DNA for the CDR3: TGCGCCAGCAGCCAAGATTTGGCGGCATACAATGAGCAGTTCTTC. It specifies CASSQDLAAYNEQFF.

This clone appeared a single time. The chain has TRBV21-1 and TRBJ2-7; the table's TRBD2 call for D was not verified on the DNA. TRBV21-1 is designated a pseudogene. The CDR3 sequence is 15 residues long. The CDR3 bases are TGTGCCAGCAGCAAAGGAGCCCGGCGGGCGTACGAGCAGTACTTC. Translating it yields CASSKGARRAYEQYF.

The chain has TRBV27 and TRBJ2-5, with TRBD1 matching over 7 bases. The germline V gene encodes CDR1 MNHEY and CDR2 SMNVEV (reference sequence). V lost 3 bases to trimming and J lost 2 bases; unmatched junction nucleotides: 3. The CDR3 has 14 residues. As DNA, the CDR3 is TGTGCCAGCAGTTTTGGGGACAGACAAGAGACCCAGTACTTC. Protein: CASSFGDRQETQYF.

The rearrangement joins TRBV21-1 to TRBJ2-5; TRBD2 is taken as the D call from the table, unchecked against the DNA. TRBV21-1 represents a pseudogene. The CDR3 consists of 14 residues. In DNA, the CDR3 is TGTGCCAGCCGCCAGCGCGGGGTCCGAGAGACCCAGTACTTC. It is translated as CASRQRGVRETQYF.

This chain links TRBV7-6 with TRBJ2-7; TRBD2 matches 11 bases. J was trimmed by 4 bases and V by 6 bases; bases with no gene match: 5. This CDR3 is built from 14 residues. CDR1 SGHVS and CDR2 FNYEAQ come from the germline V gene. CDR3 DNA sequence: TGTGCCAGCAGAGGACTAGCGGGCGATTACGAGCAGTACTTC. Protein sequence: CASRGLAGDYEQYF. Drawing the rest from reference TRBV7-6 and TRBJ2-7, the complete variable domain is GAGVSQSPRYKVTKRGQDVALRCDPISGHVSLYWYRQALGQGPEFLTYFNYEAQQDKSGLPNDRFSAERPEGSISTLTIQRTEQRDSAMYRCASRGLAGDYEQYFGPGTRLTVT.

The chain has TRBV20-1 and TRBJ1-1; D is unclear. From germline, CDR1 is DFQATT and CDR2 SNEGSKA (reference sequence). V shed 0 bases and J shed 1 base, with 0 bases lying between them. This CDR3 has 11 residues. CDR3 in amino acids: CSARENTEAFF. The CDR3 nucleotides are TGCAGTGCTAGAGAGAACACTGAAGCTTTCTTT.

The J gene is TRBJ1-5, the V gene TRBV15, with D hard to call. V lost 0 bases, J lost 0 bases, and 6 bases lay in between. This CDR3 comprises 15 residues. Germline CDR1 and CDR2: LNHNV and YYDKDF (reference sequence). Here the CDR3 reads CATSRDGNSNQPQHF. CDR3 DNA sequence: TGTGCCACCAGCAGAGATGGGAATAGCAATCAGCCCCAGCATTTT.

This clone was counted only a few times. The V and J genes are TRBV6-6 and TRBJ2-5; 8 positions match TRBD2. The V gene's germline CDR1 is MNHNY and CDR2 SVGAGI (reference sequence). The CDR3 runs 14 residues. Trimming at V came to 4 bases and at J to 4 bases, leaving 5 bases not matched to a gene. The CDR3 nucleotides read TGTGCCAGCAGTTTTTCGAGCGGGGGAGAGACCCAGTACTTC. Protein sequence: CASSFSSGGETQYF.

The chain couples TRBV7-8 to TRBJ1-6; 7 bases align to TRBD1. The CDR3 consists of 15 residues. The germline V gene has CDR1 SGHVS and CDR2 FQNEAQ. V dropped 4 bases and J dropped 6; count of bases not matched to a gene: 6. The CDR3 here is CASSSQTGSNSPLHF. As DNA, the CDR3 is TGTGCCAGCAGCTCTCAGACAGGGAGTAATTCACCCCTCCACTTT.

V is TRBV28 and J is TRBJ2-2; D perhaps matches TRBD1 (6 bases). V was clipped by 3 bases and J by 6 bases, with 14 bases between them. This CDR3 spans 15 amino acids. CDR1 and CDR2 (germline): MDHEN, SYDVKM. In DNA form, the CDR3 reads TGTGCCAGCAGTTTCTCTGGGGGCGGATCCGGGGAGCTGTTTTTT. Translated, it gives CASSFSGGGSGELFF.

The J gene is TRBJ1-2, the V gene TRBV30; TRBD1 aligns across 7 bases. CDR3 length equals 12 residues. The germline V gene has CDR1 GTSNPN and CDR2 SVGIG (reference sequence). V was pared by 5 bases and J by 13 bases, with 13 bases of the junction left unmatched. In DNA, the CDR3 is TGTGCCTGGGACAGGGCTTCCGCTGTTTCCACCTTC. This translates into CAWDRASAVSTF. Variable domain in full (rest from reference TRBV30 and TRBJ1-2): SQTIHQWPATLVQPVGSPLSLECTVEGTSNPNLYWYRQAAGRGLQLLFYSVGIGQISSEVPQNLSASRPQDRQFILSSKKLLLSDSGFYLCAWDRASAVSTFGSGTRLTVV.

This clone was counted between two and nine times. CDR3 in amino acids: CASSPDSRNQPQHF. CDR3 nucleotide sequence: TGTGCCAGCAGTCCTGACAGCCGCAATCAGCCCCAGCATTTT. The chain is built from TRBV6-1 and TRBJ1-5; the D gene is possibly TRBD1 (5 bases). Germline-derived CDR1 and CDR2 are MNHNS and SASEGT. V lost 5 bases to trimming and J lost 2 bases, with 10 bases between them. The CDR3 runs 14 residues.

In this sample, this clone turned up once. The V and J genes are TRBV9 and TRBJ2-3; TRBD1 aligns across 7 bases. The V gene's germline CDR1 is SGDLS and CDR2 YYNGEE. Germline trimming cut 3 bases from V and 2 bases from J; bases unmatched to any gene: 9. The CDR3 runs 16 residues. CDR3: CASSDTGAGVTDTQYF. Here the CDR3 DNA reads TGTGCCAGCAGCGATACAGGGGCCGGGGTCACAGATACGCAGTATTTT.

The chain links TRBV6-4 to TRBJ2-2, with D unclear. Germline CDR1 and CDR2: MRHNA and SNTAGT. Between the trimmed V and J ends, which lost 6 bases and 5 bases, there was a span of 10 bases. There are 13 residues in the CDR3. The CDR3 region is CASSIDFTGELFF. The CDR3 nucleotides read TGTGCCAGCAGCATAGACTTTACCGGGGAGCTGTTTTTT.

The chain links TRBV6-1 to TRBJ1-1; D might be TRBD1 (6 bases). V gave up 6 bases and J gave up 4 bases, with 15 bases separating them. The CDR3 spans 14 residues. CDR1 is MNHNS and CDR2 is SASEGT in the germline V gene. In nucleotides, the CDR3 is TGTGCCAGCAGAGACCAGGGGCTGGGCACTGAAGCTTTCTTT. Encoded protein: CASRDQGLGTEAFF.

V usage is TRBV19 and J usage is TRBJ2-3; weak D call: TRBD2 (5 bases). The CDR3 runs 14 residues. V gave up 1 base and J gave up 2 bases, with 7 bases separating them. CDR1 is LNHDA, CDR2 SQIVND, per germline (reference sequence). CDR3 sequence: CASSIARATDTQYF. The CDR3 DNA reads TGTGCCAGTAGTATAGCGAGGGCCACAGATACGCAGTATTTT.

The V gene is TRBV27, the J gene TRBJ2-7; TRBD1 or TRBD2 may be the D gene (5 bases each). Germline loops: CDR1 MNHEY, CDR2 SMNVEV (reference sequence). The CDR3 has 14 amino acids. Trimming left V 3 bases short and J 6 bases short, with 15 bases between. CDR3 protein: CASSFSGARLEQYF. CDR3 nucleotide sequence: TGTGCCAGCAGTTTCTCCGGGGCCCGACTCGAGCAGTACTTC.

The rearrangement joins TRBV9 to TRBJ1-1; tentative D call: TRBD1 (5 bases). Trimming shortened V by 0 bases and J by 12 bases, and 15 bases separated the two germline ends. Germline CDR1 is SGDLS and CDR2 is YYNGEE. CDR3 length: 13 amino acids. CDR3 amino acids: CASSVATTAVPFF. CDR3 DNA: TGTGCCAGCAGCGTAGCTACGACAGCCGTGCCTTTCTTT.